The T cell receptor beta chain described here comes from a study of shared clonotypes between healthy human individuals. Unmatched junction bases numbered 5, after V lost 3 bases and J lost 1 base. Per germline, CDR1 SNHLY and CDR2 FYNNEI. The CDR3 spans 15 residues. The material for each subset, its genomic DNA, was split evenly across several immunoSEQ plates. Libraries were prepared by immunoSEQ multiplex PCR; TCRdb keeps only in-frame clonotypes and omits some of them. The repertoire consists of more than 450,000 clones, with 60% to 85% occurring once and the leading ten covering roughly 13%. This receptor was obtained from a woman aged 35 to 49 in good health. Some clones in this sample may be carry-over from other donors' samples. V usage is TRBV2 and J usage is TRBJ2-7, with 8 bases that match TRBD1. Material: PBMCs. The CDR3 reads CASSDPGGVSYEQYF. CDR3 bases: TGTGCCAGCAGTGACCCAGGGGGCGTATCCTACGAGCAGTACTTC.